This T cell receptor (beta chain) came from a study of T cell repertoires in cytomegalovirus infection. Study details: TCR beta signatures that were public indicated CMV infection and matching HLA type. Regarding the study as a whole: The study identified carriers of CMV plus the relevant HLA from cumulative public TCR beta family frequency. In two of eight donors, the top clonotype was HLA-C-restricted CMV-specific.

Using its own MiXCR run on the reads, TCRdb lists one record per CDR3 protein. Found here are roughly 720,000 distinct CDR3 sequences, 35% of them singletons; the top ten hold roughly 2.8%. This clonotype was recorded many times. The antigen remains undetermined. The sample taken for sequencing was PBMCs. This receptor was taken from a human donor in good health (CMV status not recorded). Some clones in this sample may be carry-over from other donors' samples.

The CDR3 bases are TGTGCCAGCAGCCCCCGAGGGGCAGAGAGGAACGTCCTGACTTTC. Protein product: CASSPRGAERNVLTF. The chain is built from TRBV7-6 and TRBJ2-6; either TRBD1 or TRBD2 may supply D (5 bases each). The CDR3 covers 15 residues. Between the trimmed V and J ends, which lost 5 bases and 10 bases, there was a span of 18 bases. The germline V gene has CDR1 SGHVS and CDR2 FNYEAQ.